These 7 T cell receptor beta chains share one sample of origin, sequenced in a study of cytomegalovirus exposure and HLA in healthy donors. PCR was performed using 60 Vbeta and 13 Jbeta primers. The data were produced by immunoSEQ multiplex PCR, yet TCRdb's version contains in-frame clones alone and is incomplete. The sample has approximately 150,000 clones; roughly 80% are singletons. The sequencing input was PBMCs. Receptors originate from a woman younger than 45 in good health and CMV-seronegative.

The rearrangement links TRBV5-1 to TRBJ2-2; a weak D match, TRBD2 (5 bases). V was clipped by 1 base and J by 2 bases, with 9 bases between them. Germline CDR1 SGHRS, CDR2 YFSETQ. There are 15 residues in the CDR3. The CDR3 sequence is CASSLQGGNTGELFF. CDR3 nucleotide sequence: TGCGCCAGCAGCTTGCAAGGAGGCAACACCGGGGAGCTGTTTTTT. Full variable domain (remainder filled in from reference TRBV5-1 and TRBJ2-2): KAGVTQTPRYLIKTRGQQVTLSCSPISGHRSVSWYQQTPGQGLQFLFEYFSETQRNKGNFPGRFSGRQFSNSRSEMNVSTLELGDSALYLCASSLQGGNTGELFFGEGSRLTVL.

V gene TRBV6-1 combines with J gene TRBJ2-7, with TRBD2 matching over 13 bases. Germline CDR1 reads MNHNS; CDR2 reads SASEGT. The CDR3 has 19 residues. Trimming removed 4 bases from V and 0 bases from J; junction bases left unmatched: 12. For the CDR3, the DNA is TGTGCCAGCAGTGTATTACTAGCGGGAGGGCCAATAAACTCCTACGAGCAGTACTTC. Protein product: CASSVLLAGGPINSYEQYF.

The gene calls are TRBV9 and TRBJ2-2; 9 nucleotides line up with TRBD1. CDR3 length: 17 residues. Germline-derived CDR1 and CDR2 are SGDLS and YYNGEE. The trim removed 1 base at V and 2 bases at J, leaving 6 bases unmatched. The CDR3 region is CASSVSRDRENTGELFF. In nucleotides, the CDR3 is TGTGCCAGCAGCGTATCCCGGGACAGGGAAAACACCGGGGAGCTGTTTTTT.

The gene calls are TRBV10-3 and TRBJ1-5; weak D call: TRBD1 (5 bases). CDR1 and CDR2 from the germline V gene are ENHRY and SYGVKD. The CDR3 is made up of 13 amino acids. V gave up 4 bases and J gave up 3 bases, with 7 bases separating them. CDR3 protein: CAISGQFNQPQHF. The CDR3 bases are TGTGCCATCAGTGGACAGTTCAATCAGCCCCAGCATTTT.

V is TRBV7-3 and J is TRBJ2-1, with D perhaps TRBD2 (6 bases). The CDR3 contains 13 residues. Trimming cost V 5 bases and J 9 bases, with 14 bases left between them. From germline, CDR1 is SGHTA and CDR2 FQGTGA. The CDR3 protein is CASSQTRWGEQFF. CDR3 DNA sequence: TGTGCCAGCAGCCAGACTAGGTGGGGTGAGCAGTTCTTC.

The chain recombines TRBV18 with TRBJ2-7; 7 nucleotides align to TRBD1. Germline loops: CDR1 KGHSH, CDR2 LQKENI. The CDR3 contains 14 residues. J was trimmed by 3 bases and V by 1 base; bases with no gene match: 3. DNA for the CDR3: TGTGCCAGCTCACCACGGGCAGGGGGCTACGAGCAGTACTTC. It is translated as CASSPRAGGYEQYF. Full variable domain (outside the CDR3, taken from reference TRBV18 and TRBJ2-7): NAGVMQNPRHLVRRRGQEARLRCSPMKGHSHVYWYRQLPEEGLKFMVYLQKENIIDESGMPKERFSAEFPKEGPSILRIQQVVRGDSAAYFCASSPRAGGYEQYFGPGTRLTVT.

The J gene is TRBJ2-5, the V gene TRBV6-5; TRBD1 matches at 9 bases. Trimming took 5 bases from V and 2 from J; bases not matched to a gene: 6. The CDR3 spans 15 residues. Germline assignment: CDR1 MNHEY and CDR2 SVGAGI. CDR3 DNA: TGTGCCAGCAGTCCGGGACAGGGTGTTCAAGAGACCCAGTACTTC. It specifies CASSPGQGVQETQYF.